A few counts support the clone carrying this TCR beta chain. These data are taken from a study of T cell repertoires in cytomegalovirus infection. The wider study: Through public TCR beta signatures, both CMV infection and matching HLA type were indicated.

One entry per CDR3 protein results from TCRdb running MiXCR on the reads. The repertoire holds some 220,000 distinct CDR3 sequences, with approximately 13% as singletons. The CDR3 extends over 14 amino acids. From germline, CDR1 is MNHNY and CDR2 SVGAGI (reference sequence). V dropped 6 bases and J dropped 2; count of bases not matched to a gene: 6. The sequencing sample was made of PBMCs. The chain links TRBV6-6 to TRBJ1-1, with 7 bases matching TRBD1. The receptor's source is a human donor in good health (CMV status not recorded). Some clones in this sample may be carry-over from other donors' samples. The CDR3 region is CASRKGQTNTEAFF. The CDR3 coding sequence is TGTGCCAGCAGAAAGGGACAGACCAACACTGAAGCTTTCTTT.